The sequence of this TCR beta chain was determined in a study of response to subunit inactivated influenza vaccine. Broader study findings: With each seasonal influenza vaccination, the authors suggested, few new T cells are recruited.

V lost 8 bases to trimming and J lost 4 bases; unmatched junction nucleotides: 7. CDR3 size: 12 residues. The V gene's germline CDR1 is SQVTM and CDR2 ANQGSEA. From the RT-PCR reads, TCRdb called clonotypes with MiXCR, one entry per CDR3 protein. The sample shows some 800,000 distinct CDR3 sequences, roughly 20% of them seen only once. In the case of this clonotype: Its antigen remains unknown.

The source of this sequence is a man aged 45-60 years who received an inactivated influenza vaccine. This specimen consisted of PBMCs from blood, obtained about 5 days after vaccination. The chain recombines TRBV29-1 with TRBJ1-1, with 7 bases fitting TRBD1. The CDR3 DNA is TGCAGCTTTTCCAACAGGGGCACTGAAGCTTTCTTT. Protein sequence: CSFSNRGTEAFF.